Described below is a single T cell receptor beta chain sequence and its context. Antigen: not known. These data originate in a study of cytomegalovirus exposure and HLA in healthy donors. Study observations and caveats: Earlier analysis found most TCR beta V segments productive about 87% or about 30% of the time. Associated with HLA alleles at 0.05 false discovery rate in a later analysis were over 15,000 TCR beta sequences.

The study ran its PCR with 60 Vbeta and 13 Jbeta primers. The protocol was immunoSEQ multiplex PCR, while the TCRdb copy is restricted to in-frame clones and leaves out a portion. The table records more than 120,000 clones, around 82% of them present only once. V lost 9 bases to trimming and J lost 3 bases, with 18 bases between them. CDR1 is SNHLY and CDR2 is FYNNEI in the germline V gene. The CDR3 has 15 residues. The V gene is TRBV2, the J gene TRBJ2-1, with a tentative D call TRBD1 (6 bases). The receptor was derived from a woman between 40 and 50 years old in good health and CMV-seropositive. Sequenced: PBMCs. The CDR3 loop reads CARGKGQGSYNEQFF. The CDR3 DNA follows: TGTGCCAGAGGCAAGGGGCAGGGGAGCTACAATGAGCAGTTCTTC.